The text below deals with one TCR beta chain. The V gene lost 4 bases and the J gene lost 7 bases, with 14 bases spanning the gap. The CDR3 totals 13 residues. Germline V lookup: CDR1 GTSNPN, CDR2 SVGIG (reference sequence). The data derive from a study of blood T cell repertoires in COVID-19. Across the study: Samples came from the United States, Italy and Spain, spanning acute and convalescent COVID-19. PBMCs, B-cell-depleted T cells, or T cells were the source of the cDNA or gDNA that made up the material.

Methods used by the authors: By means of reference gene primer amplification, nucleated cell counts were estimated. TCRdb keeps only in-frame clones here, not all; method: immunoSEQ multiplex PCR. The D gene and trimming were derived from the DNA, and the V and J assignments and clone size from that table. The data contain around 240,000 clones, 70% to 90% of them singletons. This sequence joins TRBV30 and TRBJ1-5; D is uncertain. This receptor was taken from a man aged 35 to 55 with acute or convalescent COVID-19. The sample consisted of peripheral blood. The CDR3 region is CAWTNGVDQPQHF. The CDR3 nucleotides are TGTGCCTGGACCAACGGGGTCGACCAGCCCCAGCATTTT. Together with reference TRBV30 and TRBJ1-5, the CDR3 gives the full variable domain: SQTIHQWPATLVQPVGSPLSLECTVEGTSNPNLYWYRQAAGRGLQLLFYSVGIGQISSEVPQNLSASRPQDRQFILSSKKLLLSDSGFYLCAWTNGVDQPQHFGDGTRLSIL.